The T cell receptor (beta chain) under discussion was sequenced for a study of blood T cell repertoires in COVID-19. The wider study: In each case, the material was cDNA or gDNA derived from T cells, B-cell-depleted T cells, or PBMCs.

In the original workflow: Scientists estimated how many nucleated cells there were by amplifying reference gene primers. Clones were read by immunoSEQ multiplex PCR, and TCRdb kept only the in-frame ones, dropping some. V, J and clone size are those of that table, while D and trimming were read from the DNA. Of 150,000 or so clones listed, about 80% are singletons. Trimming cost V 3 bases and J 6 bases; bases outside gene matches: 6. CDR3 size: 15 residues. The V gene's germline CDR1 is LNHDA and CDR2 SQIVND (reference sequence). The source is a human donor in a cohort sampled during active COVID-19. V usage is TRBV19 and J usage is TRBJ1-5; TRBD1 matches at 9 bases. Input material: peripheral blood. CDR3 bases: TGTGCCAGTAGTATGGGACAGGGTCAGATTCAGCCCCAGCATTTT. Its protein is CASSMGQGQIQPQHF.